The 23 T cell receptor beta chains in this list originate from one sample, sequenced in a study of blood T cell repertoires in COVID-19. Sequencing used immunoSEQ multiplex PCR; TCRdb keeps in-frame clones, though not all of them. The table includes over 200,000 clones, more than 75% detected once. The sequenced sample consisted of PBMCs or T cells enriched from blood (not recorded which). The receptors derive from a young man who had recovered from COVID-19.

To note about this clone: In the same sample, other DNA sequences code for this CDR3. This chain uses TRBV7-9 with TRBJ2-7; 7 nucleotides agree with TRBD1. V lost 0 bases, J lost 2 bases, and 1 base stayed unmatched. The CDR3 runs 14 residues. Germline V gene data show CDR1 as SEHNR and CDR2 as FQNEAQ (reference sequence). The CDR3 is CASSLAGQAYEQYF. CDR3 in DNA: TGTGCCAGCAGCTTAGCAGGACAGGCCTACGAGCAGTACTTC.

The chain recombines TRBV5-1 with TRBJ2-7; D unclear. Trimming shortened V by 4 bases and J by 0 bases, and 11 bases separated the two germline ends. This CDR3 is built from 14 residues. Germline V CDR1 and CDR2: SGHRS, YFSETQ. CDR3 sequence: CASSPPEPSYEQYF. CDR3 in DNA: TGCGCCAGCAGCCCCCCCGAGCCCTCCTACGAGCAGTACTTC. The full variable domain, with the rest looked up from reference TRBV5-1 and TRBJ2-7, is KAGVTQTPRYLIKTRGQQVTLSCSPISGHRSVSWYQQTPGQGLQFLFEYFSETQRNKGNFPGRFSGRQFSNSRSEMNVSTLELGDSALYLCASSPPEPSYEQYFGPGTRLTVT.

The gene calls are TRBV9 and TRBJ2-2; 9 bases line up with TRBD2. CDR1 is SGDLS and CDR2 is YYNGEE in the germline V gene. Germline trimming cut 0 bases from V and 8 bases from J; bases unmatched to any gene: 8. This CDR3 spans 16 amino acids. CDR3: CASSVGPSGIAGELFF. DNA for the CDR3: TGTGCCAGCAGCGTAGGCCCTAGCGGGATAGCTGGGGAGCTGTTTTTT.

This chain joins TRBV3-1 (or the pseudogene TRBV3-2) and TRBJ1-2; D might be TRBD1 (6 bases). The germline CDR1 and CDR2 sequences are LGHDT and YNNKEL (reference sequence). The CDR3 covers 12 residues. Trimming shortened V by 3 bases and J by 6 bases, and 8 bases separated the two germline ends. The CDR3 DNA follows: TGTGCCAGCAGCCACAGGGGAAATGGCTACACCTTC. This codes for CASSHRGNGYTF.

The V and J genes are TRBV6-1 and TRBJ1-3, with D possibly TRBD1 on 5 matching bases. The V end was cut by 0 bases, the J end by 8 bases, with 17 bases between. The CDR3 contains 16 residues. Germline CDR1 reads MNHNS; CDR2 reads SASEGT. The CDR3 bases are TGTGCCAGCAGTGAAGCGTGGAAACAGGTCGGAGACACCATATATTTT. It is translated as CASSEAWKQVGDTIYF.

The chain recombines TRBV3-1 (or the pseudogene TRBV3-2) with TRBJ1-6, with D tentatively TRBD1 (5 bases). CDR1 is LGHDT and CDR2 is YNNKEL in the germline V gene (reference sequence). The CDR3 extends over 17 amino acids. The V end lost 2 bases, the J end lost 0 bases, and 11 bases lay between the germline ends. CDR3 protein: CASSQQGLSSYNSPLHF. In DNA form, the CDR3 reads TGTGCCAGCAGCCAACAGGGACTAAGCTCCTATAATTCACCCCTCCACTTT.

The chain links TRBV7-9 to TRBJ2-3, with D perhaps TRBD1 (6 bases). This CDR3 has 14 amino acids. CDR1 and CDR2 from the germline V gene are SEHNR and FQNEAQ (reference sequence). V gave up 4 bases and J gave up 3 bases, with 11 bases separating them. The CDR3 spells CASSSRTETDTQYF. CDR3 nucleotides: TGTGCCAGCAGCTCGAGGACAGAAACAGATACGCAGTATTTT.

This clone showed up just once. The V and J genes are TRBV30 and TRBJ1-5; tentatively, D is TRBD1 (6 bases). The CDR3 runs to 15 residues. Germline CDR1 reads GTSNPN; CDR2 reads SVGIG (reference sequence). Trimming removed 4 bases at V and 2 bases at J, with 15 bases between. CDR3 sequence reads: CAWNPQGRRNQPQHF. Written as DNA, the CDR3 is TGTGCCTGGAACCCACAGGGTAGGCGCAATCAGCCCCAGCATTTT.

The CDR3 spells CASSYQTSGSADTQYF. The CDR3 coding sequence is TGTGCCAGCAGCTACCAGACTAGCGGGAGCGCAGATACGCAGTATTTT. The chain couples TRBV7-8 to TRBJ2-3; 12 bases fit TRBD2. This CDR3 has 16 amino acids. CDR1 is SGHVS and CDR2 is FQNEAQ in the germline V gene. Germline trimming cut 4 bases from V and 4 bases from J; bases unmatched to any gene: 6.

The V gene is TRBV7-9, the J gene TRBJ2-7; 10 bases are shared with TRBD2. V dropped 5 bases and J dropped 3; count of bases not matched to a gene: 1. CDR3 size: 13 residues. Germline loops: CDR1 SEHNR, CDR2 FQNEAQ (reference sequence). The CDR3 reads CASSKRGGYEQYF. For the CDR3, the DNA is TGTGCCAGCAGCAAGCGGGGGGGCTACGAGCAGTACTTC.

V gene TRBV5-4 combines with J gene TRBJ1-2, with TRBD1 matching over 8 bases. Germline V CDR1 and CDR2: SGHNT, YYREEE (reference sequence). The CDR3 has 13 amino acids. V gave up 4 bases and J gave up 8 bases; unmatched junction bases: 7. The DNA for the CDR3 is TGTGCCAGCAGCCCGGACAGGGTAGGAGGCTACACCTTC. It codes for CASSPDRVGGYTF.

This chain links TRBV5-1 with TRBJ1-1; D perhaps matches TRBD1 (5 bases). CDR1 SGHRS and CDR2 YFSETQ come from the germline V gene. This CDR3 is 16 amino acids long. V lost 2 bases to trimming and J lost 4 bases, with 18 bases between them. This CDR3 reads CASSLVSTGASTEAFF. The DNA for the CDR3 is TGCGCCAGCAGCTTAGTGTCCACAGGCGCCAGCACTGAAGCTTTCTTT.

Points on this clone: Other DNA sequences within the sample encode an identical CDR3. This chain uses TRBV5-1 with TRBJ1-2, with D possibly TRBD1 on 6 matching bases. CDR1 is SGHRS, CDR2 YFSETQ, per germline. CDR3 length: 11 residues. Trimming shortened V by 5 bases and J by 4 bases, and 6 bases separated the two germline ends. The CDR3 protein is CASRQGYGYTF. Here the CDR3 DNA reads TGCGCCAGCAGACAGGGCTATGGCTACACCTTC.

The chain couples TRBV12-5 to TRBJ2-3; 8 nucleotides match TRBD1. The junction had 10 bases not matched to a gene; V was cut back by 6 bases and J by 2 bases. This CDR3 comprises 16 residues. Germline V CDR1 and CDR2: LGHNT, FRNRAP. The CDR3 loop reads CASGSAGTGFTDTQYF. CDR3 DNA sequence: TGTGCTAGTGGATCGGCCGGGACAGGCTTCACAGATACGCAGTATTTT.

CDR3 DNA: TGTGCCAGCAGTCAACCGGGACAGGGGGCGACTGAAGCTTTCTTT. Encoded protein: CASSQPGQGATEAFF. This sequence joins TRBV28 and TRBJ1-1; 12 bases are a match to TRBD1. The germline V gene has CDR1 MDHEN and CDR2 SYDVKM. With 5 bases clipped from V and 5 bases from J, the junction kept 6 bases outside the gene matches. The CDR3 is made up of 15 amino acids.

In regard to this clone: Distinct nucleotide sequences in the sample also encode this CDR3. This chain connects TRBV19 to TRBJ1-5, with unresolved D. The germline V and J ends were trimmed by 4 bases and 3 bases, with 10 bases remaining between them. CDR3 length equals 14 residues. Per germline, CDR1 LNHDA and CDR2 SQIVND (reference sequence). The CDR3 nucleotides read TGTGCCAGTAGTACGACGGGTAACAATCAGCCCCAGCATTTT. Amino acids: CASSTTGNNQPQHF.

V is TRBV4-1 and J is TRBJ2-5, with D possibly being TRBD2 (5 bases). The V gene's germline CDR1 is MGHRA and CDR2 YSYEKL. With 2 bases removed from V and 9 bases from J, the gap between germline ends came to 16 bases. This CDR3 region has 14 residues. The CDR3 loop is CASSQNSPWGAQYF. CDR3 DNA: TGCGCCAGCAGCCAAAACAGCCCGTGGGGAGCCCAGTACTTC.

This chain connects TRBV5-1 to TRBJ2-1; the D gene is possibly TRBD2 (6 bases). Trimming cost V 5 bases and J 4 bases, with 13 bases left between them. The CDR3 runs 14 residues. Germline V lookup: CDR1 SGHRS, CDR2 YFSETQ. DNA of the CDR3: TGCGCCAGCAGTCCTAGCGTGGGTTACAATGAGCAGTTCTTC. Translating gives CASSPSVGYNEQFF. Based on the CDR3 plus reference TRBV5-1 and TRBJ2-1, the full variable domain is KAGVTQTPRYLIKTRGQQVTLSCSPISGHRSVSWYQQTPGQGLQFLFEYFSETQRNKGNFPGRFSGRQFSNSRSEMNVSTLELGDSALYLCASSPSVGYNEQFFGPGTRLTVL.

In this sample, this clone turned up once. V and J are TRBV28 and TRBJ2-7; D not resolved. Germline V lookup: CDR1 MDHEN, CDR2 SYDVKM. Deletions cut 4 bases from V and 3 bases from J, with 7 bases between. The CDR3 runs to 12 residues. CDR3 sequence: CASSSVLYEQYF. The CDR3 nucleotides are TGTGCCAGCAGTTCGGTCCTCTACGAGCAGTACTTC.

This chain joins TRBV9 and TRBJ2-5; 7 nucleotides match TRBD1. Trimming at V came to 4 bases and at J to 5 bases, leaving 14 bases not matched to a gene. Germline lookup yields CDR1 SGDLS and CDR2 YYNGEE. The CDR3 covers 16 residues. CDR3 amino acids: CASSTQSGGSGETQYF. CDR3 sequence (DNA): TGTGCCAGCAGCACCCAATCAGGGGGATCGGGGGAGACCCAGTACTTC.

This chain links TRBV5-4 with TRBJ2-1, with 14 bases identical to TRBD2. V lost 4 bases, J lost 5 bases, and 5 bases stayed unmatched. The CDR3 spans 16 residues. Per germline, CDR1 SGHNT and CDR2 YYREEE (reference sequence). CDR3 region: CASSGGTSGGDNEQFF. In DNA, the CDR3 is TGTGCCAGCAGCGGAGGGACTAGCGGGGGAGACAATGAGCAGTTCTTC.

V usage is TRBV10-3 and J usage is TRBJ1-2; D remains unclear. Germline V gives CDR1 ENHRY, CDR2 SYGVKD. The CDR3 contains 15 residues. V lost 2 bases and J 4 bases, leaving 14 bases between the germline ends. CDR3 sequence reads: CAISEPRQDRYGYTF. The CDR3 nucleotides are TGTGCCATCAGTGAGCCTCGACAAGATCGCTATGGCTACACCTTC.

The rearrangement uses TRBV11-2 and TRBJ1-1; tentatively, D is TRBD1 (5 bases). This CDR3 is built from 15 residues. With 3 bases removed from V and 2 bases from J, the gap between germline ends came to 13 bases. The germline V gene has CDR1 SGHAT and CDR2 FQNNGV. The CDR3 DNA follows: TGTGCCAGCAGCTTTAATATGGGGGGTAACACTGAAGCTTTCTTT. Translation: CASSFNMGGNTEAFF.